These 28 T cell receptor beta chains originate from one sample sequenced in a study of T cell repertoires in cytomegalovirus infection. Using its own MiXCR run on the reads, TCRdb lists one record per CDR3 protein. The repertoire holds around 900,000 distinct CDR3 sequences, with roughly 30% as singletons. No antigen has been identified for these receptors. This specimen consisted of cultured CD8+ T cells from PBMCs, obtained from culture after CMV antigen stimulation. All receptors derive from a human donor in good health (CMV status not recorded). Some clones in this sample may be carry-over from other donors' samples.

This chain links TRBV12-3 or TRBV12-4 with TRBJ1-5; 7 bases agree with TRBD1. Unmatched junction bases numbered 14, after V lost 3 bases and J lost 0 bases. The CDR3 is 19 amino acids. The CDR3 DNA follows: TGTGCCAGCAGTTTCACTCGACCGGGACAGAGATATAGCAATCAGCCCCAGCATTTT. Protein sequence: CASSFTRPGQRYSNQPQHF.

This chain uses TRBV5-1 with TRBJ1-1, with D uncertain. The V gene lost 0 bases and the J gene lost 4 bases, with 10 bases spanning the gap. The CDR3 extends over 14 amino acids. Germline loops: CDR1 SGHRS, CDR2 YFSETQ. The CDR3 region is CASSLGESRTEAFF. Written as DNA, the CDR3 is TGCGCCAGCAGCTTGGGAGAAAGCCGCACTGAAGCTTTCTTT.

In DNA form, the CDR3 reads TGTGCCAGCAGTGCTAAGACAGGGATGGGGACTGAAGCTTTCTTT. Protein product: CASSAKTGMGTEAFF. The genes are TRBV6-2 or TRBV6-3 and TRBJ1-1, with 7 bases lining up with TRBD1. Germline V CDR1 and CDR2: MNHEY, SVGEGT. The J segment lost 5 bases and the V segment lost 5 bases, leaving 11 bases of the junction unmatched. This CDR3 has 15 residues.

This clonotype was detected a few times. J is TRBJ2-5 and V is TRBV27; no firm D call. Trimming cost V 4 bases and J 5 bases, with 17 bases left between them. From germline, CDR1 is MNHEY and CDR2 SMNVEV (reference sequence). This CDR3 comprises 15 residues. Written as DNA, the CDR3 is TGTGCCAGCAGTTCGCACGCCCAGGAAGCGGAGACCCAGTACTTC. Encoded protein: CASSSHAQEAETQYF.

The rearrangement joins TRBV6-1 to TRBJ1-5; maybe TRBD1 (6 bases). Per germline, CDR1 MNHNS and CDR2 SASEGT. The CDR3 covers 17 residues. Trimming took 2 bases from V and 3 from J, leaving 17 bases between them. The CDR3 region has the DNA TGTGCCAGCAGTGAACAGCAGGGGCTGGGACTCAATCAGCCCCAGCATTTT. It encodes CASSEQQGLGLNQPQHF.

This clonotype appeared a few times. The CDR3 region is CASSDRGSYNSPLHF. CDR3 DNA: TGTGCCAGCAGTGACAGGGGGTCCTATAATTCACCCCTCCACTTT. The V gene is TRBV25-1, the J gene TRBJ1-6; TRBD1 matches 7 bases. Unmatched junction bases numbered 0, after V lost 3 bases and J lost 1 base. This CDR3 has 15 residues. CDR1 and CDR2 from the germline V gene are MGHDK and SYGVNS.

Turning to this clonotype: Germline is not matched at one junction end, which may reflect a read error. V usage is TRBV5-6 and J usage is TRBJ2-6, with D uncertain. Germline V gives CDR1 SGHDT, CDR2 YYEEEE. The CDR3 covers 11 residues. The CDR3: CASSLVSSQAF. The DNA of the CDR3 is TGTGCCAGCAGCTTGGTTTCGAGTCAAGCTTTC.

This clonotype was found a few times. This chain joins TRBV27 and TRBJ1-5; possible D gene TRBD1, 5 bases. The CDR3 is 14 residues long. Germline CDR1 reads MNHEY; CDR2 reads SMNVEV (reference sequence). Trimming pared 4 bases from V and 2 bases from J, leaving 9 bases between. Here the CDR3 reads CASSWGRGNQPQHF. The DNA of the CDR3 is TGTGCCAGCAGTTGGGGGAGGGGCAATCAGCCCCAGCATTTT.

This clonotype has a count of ten or more. The CDR3 DNA sequence: TGTGCCAGCAGTTACGGAGGGATTCAGCCCCAGCATTTT. Translation gives CASSYGGIQPQHF. This chain uses TRBV6-6 with TRBJ1-5; D gene ambiguous. V lost 2 bases to trimming and J lost 6 bases, with 8 bases between them. The CDR3 spans 13 residues. CDR1 and CDR2 (germline): MNHNY, SVGAGI (reference sequence).

The chain links TRBV12-3 or TRBV12-4 to TRBJ2-7, with TRBD2 matching over 9 bases. V shed 5 bases, J shed 6 bases, and the junction held 11 bases outside the gene matches. The CDR3 extends over 15 amino acids. In DNA form, the CDR3 reads TGTGCCAGCAGTCCTTCTCCGGGACTAGCAGGCGAGCAGTACGTC. Protein: CASSPSPGLAGEQYV.

This clonotype showed up many times. This chain joins TRBV7-8 and TRBJ2-1; 14 nucleotides agree with TRBD2. V was pared by 3 bases and J by 4 bases, with 5 bases of the junction left unmatched. Per the germline V gene, CDR1 is SGHVS and CDR2 is FQNEAQ. This CDR3 spans 17 amino acids. CDR3 DNA sequence: TGTGCCAGCAGCTTCGGGACTAGCGGGGGATCGTACAATGAGCAGTTCTTC. This encodes CASSFGTSGGSYNEQFF.

The sample holds a few counts of this clonotype. The chain uses TRBV4-2 and TRBJ1-5; maybe TRBD1 (5 bases). V was pared by 3 bases and J by 7 bases, with 19 bases between. The CDR3 has 16 residues. The germline V gene encodes CDR1 LGHNA and CDR2 YNFKEQ. The DNA of the CDR3 is TGTGCCAGCAGCCAGAGGAGGAGGGGAGGTTTCCAGCCCCAGCATTTT. Its translation: CASSQRRRGGFQPQHF.

This clonotype was counted a few times. This rearrangement joins TRBV4-1 to TRBJ2-1; the match to TRBD2 covers 11 bases. This CDR3 comprises 17 residues. V was pared by 3 bases and J by 7 bases, with 11 bases of the junction left unmatched. In germline, CDR1 is MGHRA, CDR2 YSYEKL. In nucleotides, the CDR3 is TGCGCCAGCAGCCAGAGGGGGGTAGCGGGGGGGCAAAATGAGCAGTTCTTC. This gives the protein CASSQRGVAGGQNEQFF.

This CDR3 reads CASRRLGTDSPNYGYTF. The CDR3 nucleotides are TGTGCCAGCAGGCGGCTGGGGACGGACTCCCCTAACTATGGCTACACCTTC. The genes are TRBV2 and TRBJ1-2, with D possibly matching TRBD1 (5 bases). Trimming cost V 6 bases and J 0 bases, with 20 bases left between them. Looked up from germline, CDR1 is SNHLY and CDR2 is FYNNEI. CDR3 length: 17 amino acids.

In its sample, this clonotype was seen a few times. This chain joins TRBV12-3 or TRBV12-4 and TRBJ2-1, with D tentatively TRBD2 (7 bases). The CDR3 has 15 amino acids. Trimming took 5 bases from V and 7 from J, leaving 18 bases between them. The CDR3 DNA follows: TGTGCCAGCAGTGTCCGGGGGGCCCTCAGGAATGAGCAGTTCTTC. Translated, it gives CASSVRGALRNEQFF.

This clonotype was detected only a few times. The chain has TRBV19 and TRBJ2-5; D perhaps matches TRBD2 (6 bases). Germline CDR1 reads LNHDA; CDR2 reads SQIVND (reference sequence). The CDR3 loop spans 15 amino acids. Trimming took off 3 bases at V and 1 base at J, with 12 bases between the two ends. The CDR3 DNA follows: TGTGCCAGTAGTATGTCCCGGGACTCCCAAGAGACCCAGTACTTC. Amino acids: CASSMSRDSQETQYF. Using reference TRBV19 and TRBJ2-5 for the parts outside the CDR3, the full variable domain is DGGITQSPKYLFRKEGQNVTLSCEQNLNHDAMYWYRQDPGQGLRLIYYSQIVNDFQKGDIAEGYSVSREKKESFPLTVTSAQKNPTAFYLCASSMSRDSQETQYFGPGTRLLVL.

The chain recombines TRBV27 with TRBJ2-2; D uncertain. The V gene lost 7 bases and the J gene lost 1 base, with 10 bases spanning the gap. Germline CDR1 is MNHEY and CDR2 is SMNVEV (reference sequence). This CDR3 is 14 amino acids long. CDR3: CASTNTLNTGELFF. CDR3 DNA: TGTGCCAGCACCAATACCCTGAACACCGGGGAGCTGTTTTTT.

This clonotype occurred a few times. This sequence joins TRBV6-1 and TRBJ1-2; no firm D call. With 1 base removed from V and 4 bases from J, the gap between germline ends came to 16 bases. This CDR3 has 16 residues. CDR1 MNHNS and CDR2 SASEGT come from the germline V gene. The CDR3 DNA is TGTGCCAGCAGTGAAGAACTCAAAGGGCTCAGCTATGGCTACACCTTC. This translates into CASSEELKGLSYGYTF.

The chain links TRBV7-9 to TRBJ2-3; 11 nucleotides agree with TRBD2. Germline lookup yields CDR1 SEHNR and CDR2 FQNEAQ (reference sequence). CDR3 size: 15 residues. V dropped 5 bases and J dropped 2; count of bases not matched to a gene: 3. The CDR3 spells CASSKLAGDTDTQYF. The CDR3 DNA reads as TGTGCCAGCAGCAAACTAGCGGGGGACACAGATACGCAGTATTTT.

The chain employs TRBV10-3 and TRBJ2-2, with D hard to call. V lost 6 bases and J 4 bases, leaving 9 bases between the germline ends. This CDR3 comprises 13 residues. Looked up from germline, CDR1 is ENHRY and CDR2 is SYGVKD. CDR3 protein: CAIRYTSTGELFF. The CDR3, as DNA: TGTGCCATCAGATACACCTCCACCGGGGAGCTGTTTTTT.

J is TRBJ2-1 and V is TRBV14; the match to TRBD2 covers 9 bases. The CDR3 totals 15 residues. CDR1 SGHDN and CDR2 FVKESK come from the germline V gene. The V segment lost 3 bases and the J segment 8 bases; nucleotides outside the gene matches: 8. This CDR3 reads CASSQYSGGLDEQFF. The CDR3 region has the DNA TGTGCCAGCAGCCAGTACAGCGGGGGGTTGGATGAGCAGTTCTTC.

V and J are TRBV27 and TRBJ2-1; D uncertain. The CDR3 sequence is 14 residues long. Trimming removed 3 bases from V and 5 bases from J, with 11 bases in between. Germline V gene sequence: CDR1 MNHEY, CDR2 SMNVEV (reference sequence). CDR3 region: CASSFLTDDNEQFF. The CDR3, as DNA: TGTGCCAGCAGTTTCCTCACCGATGACAATGAGCAGTTCTTC.

This clonotype was recorded many times. The chain has TRBV7-6 and TRBJ2-1, with 10 bases identical to TRBD1. This CDR3 comprises 14 residues. Germline V lookup: CDR1 SGHVS, CDR2 FNYEAQ. The V gene end was trimmed by 2 bases and the J gene end by 6 bases; junction bases not matched to a gene: 1. CDR3 amino acids: CASSLRTGGNEQFF. The CDR3 region has the DNA TGTGCCAGCAGCTTAAGGACAGGGGGCAATGAGCAGTTCTTC.

A single count supports this clonotype. The CDR3 DNA reads as TGTGCCAGCAGTCCCCCAGCGGGACTAGCGACGTCCCACGAGCAGTACTTC. Translated: CASSPPAGLATSHEQYF. This chain uses TRBV6-6 with TRBJ2-7; 10 bases align to TRBD2. The V gene's germline CDR1 is MNHNY and CDR2 SVGAGI (reference sequence). CDR3 length: 17 residues. The junction had 15 bases not matched to a gene; V was cut back by 5 bases and J by 5 bases.

V is TRBV7-9 and J is TRBJ2-1; TRBD1 matches 7 bases. This CDR3 is 16 amino acids long. Germline V CDR1 and CDR2: SEHNR, FQNEAQ (reference sequence). Losses at the gene ends were 0 bases for V and 3 bases for J; bases not matched to a gene: 5. For the CDR3, the DNA is TGTGCCAGCAGCTTAGCGAAGGGGGCCCTCTACAATGAGCAGTTCTTC. This sequence encodes CASSLAKGALYNEQFF. Drawing the rest from reference TRBV7-9 and TRBJ2-1, the complete variable domain is DTGVSQNPRHKITKRGQNVTFRCDPISEHNRLYWYRQTLGQGPEFLTYFQNEAQLEKSRLLSDRFSAERPKGSFSTLEIQRTEQGDSAMYLCASSLAKGALYNEQFFGPGTRLTVL.

The V call is TRBV6-2 or TRBV6-3, the J call TRBJ2-3; TRBD1 matches at 8 bases. The CDR3 has 16 residues. V shed 2 bases, J shed 2 bases, and the junction held 6 bases outside the gene matches. CDR1 is MNHEY and CDR2 is SVGEGT in the germline V gene. Written as DNA, the CDR3 is TGTGCCAGCAGTTACCTCCCGACAGGGGCCACAGATACGCAGTATTTT. Translated: CASSYLPTGATDTQYF.

J is TRBJ2-1 and V is TRBV6-2 or TRBV6-3; 8 bases agree with TRBD1. Trimming cost V 2 bases and J 1 base; bases outside gene matches: 13. Germline lookup yields CDR1 MNHEY and CDR2 SVGEGT. The CDR3 loop spans 19 amino acids. CDR3 residues: CASSYPRTGRGRSYNEQFF. The CDR3 region has the DNA TGTGCCAGCAGTTACCCTAGGACAGGGCGAGGACGGTCCTACAATGAGCAGTTCTTC.

This clonotype was recorded only once. The chain combines TRBV28 with TRBJ2-7; 7 bases are shared with TRBD1. Germline-derived CDR1 and CDR2 are MDHEN and SYDVKM. V shed 10 bases and J 4 bases; nucleotides not matched to a gene: 10. The CDR3 length is 13 residues. CDR3 coding DNA: TGTGCCACCTCGAGGGGGCCAGGGTACGAGCAGTACGTC. Residues: CATSRGPGYEQYV.